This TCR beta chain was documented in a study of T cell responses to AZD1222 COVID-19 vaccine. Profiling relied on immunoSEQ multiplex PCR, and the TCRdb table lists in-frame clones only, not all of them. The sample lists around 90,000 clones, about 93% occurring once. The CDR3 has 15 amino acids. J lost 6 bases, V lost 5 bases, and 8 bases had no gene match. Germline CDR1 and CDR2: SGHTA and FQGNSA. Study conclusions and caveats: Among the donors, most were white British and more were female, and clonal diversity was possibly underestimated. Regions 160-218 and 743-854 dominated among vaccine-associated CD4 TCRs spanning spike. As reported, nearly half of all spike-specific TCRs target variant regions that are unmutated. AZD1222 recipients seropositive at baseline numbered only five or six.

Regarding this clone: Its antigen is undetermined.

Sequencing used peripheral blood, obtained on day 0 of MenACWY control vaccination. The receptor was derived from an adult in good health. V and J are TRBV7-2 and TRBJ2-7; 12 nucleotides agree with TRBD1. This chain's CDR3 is CASSRMGQGAGEQYF. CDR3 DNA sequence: TGTGCCAGCAGCCGGATGGGACAGGGGGCTGGCGAGCAGTACTTC.